This T cell receptor beta chain derives from a study of T cells in Graves' hyperthyroidism and ophthalmopathy. Details on this clonotype: The antigen is undetermined.

The CDR3 spans 17 residues. CDR1 SGHDN and CDR2 FVKESK come from the germline V gene. Trimming cost V 2 bases and J 5 bases, with 21 bases left between them. General study findings and limits: Model predictions of ophthalmopathy came a median around 6.5 months before onset. Among clonotypes expanded in thyroid above 0.001, most were also found in blood.

A patient was excluded if there was uncontrolled infection, other autoimmune disease, pregnancy or lactation. Each diagnosis drew on symptoms, thyroxine, TRAb, thyroid ultrasound and orbital computed tomography findings. Amplification of TCR beta CDR3 regions was performed using RNA transcripts as template. The TCR CDR3 first-round RT-PCR relied on the HTBI primer set. TCRdb fed the multiplex PCR reads into MiXCR, producing one record per CDR3 protein. This table has about 640,000 distinct CDR3 sequences, less than 25% appearing once. The V call is TRBV14, the J call TRBJ2-5, with a possible D match to TRBD1 (6 bases). The TCR originated in a man between 25 and 39 years old with Graves' ophthalmopathy. The material sequenced was blood. In nucleotides, the CDR3 is TGTGCCAGCAGCCAAAGACGGACAGCCATGGGATTCGAGACCCAGTACTTC. Translating gives CASSQRRTAMGFETQYF.